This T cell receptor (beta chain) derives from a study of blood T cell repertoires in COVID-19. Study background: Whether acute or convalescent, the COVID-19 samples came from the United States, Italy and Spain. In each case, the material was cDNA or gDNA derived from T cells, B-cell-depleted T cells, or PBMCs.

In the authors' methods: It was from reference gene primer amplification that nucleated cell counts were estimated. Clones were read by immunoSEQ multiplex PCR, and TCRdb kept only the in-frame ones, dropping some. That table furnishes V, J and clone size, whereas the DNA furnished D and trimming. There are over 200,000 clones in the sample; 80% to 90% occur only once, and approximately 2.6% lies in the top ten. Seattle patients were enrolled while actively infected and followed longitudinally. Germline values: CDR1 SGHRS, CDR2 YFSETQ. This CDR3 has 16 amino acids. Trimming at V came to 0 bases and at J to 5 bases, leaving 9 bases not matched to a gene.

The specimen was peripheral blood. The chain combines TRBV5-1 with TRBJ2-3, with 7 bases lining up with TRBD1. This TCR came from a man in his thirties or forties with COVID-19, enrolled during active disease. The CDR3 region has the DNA TGCGCCAGCAGCTTGGCCACGGGACAGCGAGGAGATACGCAGTATTTT. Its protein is CASSLATGQRGDTQYF.